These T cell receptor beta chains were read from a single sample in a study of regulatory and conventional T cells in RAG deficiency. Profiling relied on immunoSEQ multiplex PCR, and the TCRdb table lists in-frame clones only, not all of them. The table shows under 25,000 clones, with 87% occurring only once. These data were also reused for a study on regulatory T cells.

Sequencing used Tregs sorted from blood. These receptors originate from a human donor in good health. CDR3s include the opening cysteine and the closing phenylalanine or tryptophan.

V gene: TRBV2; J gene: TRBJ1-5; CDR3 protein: CASRSNPGTGGQPQHF
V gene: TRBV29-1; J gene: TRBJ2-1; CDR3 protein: CSAGTNNEQFF
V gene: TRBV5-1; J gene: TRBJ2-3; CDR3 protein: CASSLAGFRSDTQYF
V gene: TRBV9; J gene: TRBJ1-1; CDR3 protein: CASSPQTGGFGMNTEAFF
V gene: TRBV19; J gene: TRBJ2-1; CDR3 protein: CASSIYPAGGRHEQFF
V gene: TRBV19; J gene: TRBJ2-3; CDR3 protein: CASSFGVGQLTDTQYF
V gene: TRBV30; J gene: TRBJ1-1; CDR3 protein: CAWRALRDRKTEAFF
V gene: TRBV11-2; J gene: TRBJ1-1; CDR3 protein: CASSPPNTEAFF
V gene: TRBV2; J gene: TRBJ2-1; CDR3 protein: CASSGWGVNLNEQFF
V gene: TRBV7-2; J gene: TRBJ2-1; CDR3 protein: CASSLEPRSPGGDEQFF
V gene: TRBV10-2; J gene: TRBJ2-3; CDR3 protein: CASSPGSPYRGDTQYF
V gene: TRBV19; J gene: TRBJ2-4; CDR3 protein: CASSTREDTIAKNIQYF
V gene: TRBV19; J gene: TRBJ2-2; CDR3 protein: CASTPAANTGELFF
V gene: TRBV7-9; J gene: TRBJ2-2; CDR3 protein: CASTPRTNTGELFF
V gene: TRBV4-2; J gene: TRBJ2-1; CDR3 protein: CASSPSWLRASEQFF
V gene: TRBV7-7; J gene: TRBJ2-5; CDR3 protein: CASSLAIEYQETQYF
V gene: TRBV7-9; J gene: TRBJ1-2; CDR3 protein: CASSLTRRQGASGYTF
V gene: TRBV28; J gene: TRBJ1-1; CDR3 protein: CASSSTGGMGEAFF
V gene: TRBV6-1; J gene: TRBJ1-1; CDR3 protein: CASSELRENTEAFF
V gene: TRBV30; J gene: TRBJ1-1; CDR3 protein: CAWKGPNTEAFF
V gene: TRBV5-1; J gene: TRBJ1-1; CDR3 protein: CASSPNPTMGRTEAFF
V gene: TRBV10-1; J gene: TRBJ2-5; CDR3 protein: CASSEISGSETQYF
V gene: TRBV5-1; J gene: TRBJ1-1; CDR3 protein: CASSLAGTSSEAFF
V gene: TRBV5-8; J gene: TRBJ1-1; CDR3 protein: CASSLGPGRYTEAFF
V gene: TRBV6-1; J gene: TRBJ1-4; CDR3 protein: CASKGRGGANEKLFF
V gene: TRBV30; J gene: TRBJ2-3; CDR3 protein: CAWRVIGNTDTQYF
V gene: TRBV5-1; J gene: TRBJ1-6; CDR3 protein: CASSLDPNSPLHF
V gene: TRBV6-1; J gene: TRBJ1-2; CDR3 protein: CASSSDRGPYGYTF
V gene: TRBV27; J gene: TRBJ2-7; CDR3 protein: CASSPRLTFLYEQYF
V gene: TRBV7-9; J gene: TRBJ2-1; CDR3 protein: CASSLESRSSEQFF
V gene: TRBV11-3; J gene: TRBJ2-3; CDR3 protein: CASSPSGGASDTQYF
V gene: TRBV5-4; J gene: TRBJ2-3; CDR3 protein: CASSQDRDRRADTQYF
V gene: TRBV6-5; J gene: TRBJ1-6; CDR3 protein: CASSVQFNSPLHF
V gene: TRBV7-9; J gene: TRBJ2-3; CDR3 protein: CASSLAHSRDRGKDTQYF
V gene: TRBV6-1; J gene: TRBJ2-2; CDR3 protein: CASSAFTGGFNTGELFF
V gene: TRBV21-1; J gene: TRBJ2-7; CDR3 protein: CASSKAWAGPEQYF
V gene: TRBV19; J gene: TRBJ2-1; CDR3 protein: CASSIGAASYEQFF
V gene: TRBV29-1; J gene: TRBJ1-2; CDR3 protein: CSVAQARHGYTF
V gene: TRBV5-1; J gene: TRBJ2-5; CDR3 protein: CASSLTSGRLSGQETQYF
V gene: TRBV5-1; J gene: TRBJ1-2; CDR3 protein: CASSPGQGANYGYTF
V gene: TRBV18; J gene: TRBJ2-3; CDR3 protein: CASPPPGGRTDTQYF
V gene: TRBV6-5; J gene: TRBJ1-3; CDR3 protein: CASSRGAYGNTIYF
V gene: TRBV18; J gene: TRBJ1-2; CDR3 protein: CASSPTRDPNYGYTF
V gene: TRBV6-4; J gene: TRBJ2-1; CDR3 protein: CASSVGSSYNEQFF
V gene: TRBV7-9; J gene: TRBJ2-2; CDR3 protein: CAIYLGLAPGELFF
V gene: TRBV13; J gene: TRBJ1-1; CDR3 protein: CASSLGAGEAFF
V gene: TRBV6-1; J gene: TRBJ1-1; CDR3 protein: CASSGRWGSEAFF
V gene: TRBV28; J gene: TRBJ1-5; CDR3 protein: CASSSPRMGAGQPQHF
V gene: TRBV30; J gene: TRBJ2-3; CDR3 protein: CAWDHRPSTDTQYF
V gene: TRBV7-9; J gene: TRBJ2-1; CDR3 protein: CASSLLAGVGNEQFF
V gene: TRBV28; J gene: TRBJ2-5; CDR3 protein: CASGFWSLRGQETQYF
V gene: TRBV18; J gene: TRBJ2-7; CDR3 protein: CASSPGTAYEQYF
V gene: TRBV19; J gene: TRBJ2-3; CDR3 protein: CASNGDTDTQYF
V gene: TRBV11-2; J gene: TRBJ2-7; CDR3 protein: CASSWGTAGSYEQYF
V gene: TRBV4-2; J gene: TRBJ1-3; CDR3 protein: CASSPQGGHTIYF
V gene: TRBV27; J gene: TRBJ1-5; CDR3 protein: CASSPISGGGNQPQHF
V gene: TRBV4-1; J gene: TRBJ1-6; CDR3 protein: CASSQAGNMNSPLHF
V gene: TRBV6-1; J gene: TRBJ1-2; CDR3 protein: CASSDLRTGANYGYTF
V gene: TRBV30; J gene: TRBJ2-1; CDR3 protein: CAWSVGGEQFF
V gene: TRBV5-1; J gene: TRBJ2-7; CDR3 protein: CASSHGTSGVYEQYF